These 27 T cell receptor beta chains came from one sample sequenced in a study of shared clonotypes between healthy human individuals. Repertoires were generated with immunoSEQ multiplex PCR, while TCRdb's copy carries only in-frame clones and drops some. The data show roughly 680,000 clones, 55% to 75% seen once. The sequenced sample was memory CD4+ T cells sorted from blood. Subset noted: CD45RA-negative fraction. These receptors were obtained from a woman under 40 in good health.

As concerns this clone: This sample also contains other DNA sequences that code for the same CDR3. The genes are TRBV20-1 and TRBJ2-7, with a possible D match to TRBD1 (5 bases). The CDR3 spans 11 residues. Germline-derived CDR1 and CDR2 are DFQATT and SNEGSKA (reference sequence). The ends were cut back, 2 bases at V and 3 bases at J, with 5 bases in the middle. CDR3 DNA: TGCAGTGCTAGACAGGGCTACGAGCAGTACTTC. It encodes CSARQGYEQYF.

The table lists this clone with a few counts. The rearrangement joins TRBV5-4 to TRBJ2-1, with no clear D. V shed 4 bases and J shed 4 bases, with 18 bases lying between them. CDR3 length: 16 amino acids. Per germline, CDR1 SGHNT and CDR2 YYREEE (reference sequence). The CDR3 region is CASSRAEGDVYNEQFF. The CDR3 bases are TGTGCCAGCAGCCGGGCTGAAGGTGACGTTTACAATGAGCAGTTCTTC.

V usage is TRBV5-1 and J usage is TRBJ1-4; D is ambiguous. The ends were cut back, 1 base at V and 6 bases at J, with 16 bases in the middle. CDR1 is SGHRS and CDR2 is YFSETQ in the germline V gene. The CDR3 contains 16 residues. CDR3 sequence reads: CASSLSSNPRDEKLFF. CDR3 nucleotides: TGCGCCAGCAGCTTGTCGTCAAACCCAAGGGATGAAAAACTGTTTTTT.

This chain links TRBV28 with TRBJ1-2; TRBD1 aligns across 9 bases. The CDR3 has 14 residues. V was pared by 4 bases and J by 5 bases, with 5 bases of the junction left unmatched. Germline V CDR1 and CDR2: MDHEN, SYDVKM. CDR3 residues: CASSWDRDHYGYTF. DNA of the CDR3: TGTGCCAGCAGTTGGGACAGGGACCATTATGGCTACACCTTC.

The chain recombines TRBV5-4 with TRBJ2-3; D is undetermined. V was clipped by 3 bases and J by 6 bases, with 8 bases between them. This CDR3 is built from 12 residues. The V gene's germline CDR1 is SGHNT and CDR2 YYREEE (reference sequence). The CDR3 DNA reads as TGTGCCAGCAGCTATCGGGCCGATACGCAGTATTTT. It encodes CASSYRADTQYF.

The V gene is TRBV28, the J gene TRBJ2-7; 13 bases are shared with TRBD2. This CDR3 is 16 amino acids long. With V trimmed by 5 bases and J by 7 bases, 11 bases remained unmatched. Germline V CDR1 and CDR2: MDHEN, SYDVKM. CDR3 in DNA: TGTGCCAGCAGTCCAGGACTAGCGGGAGCCAGTGGAGAGCAGTACTTC. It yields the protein CASSPGLAGASGEQYF.

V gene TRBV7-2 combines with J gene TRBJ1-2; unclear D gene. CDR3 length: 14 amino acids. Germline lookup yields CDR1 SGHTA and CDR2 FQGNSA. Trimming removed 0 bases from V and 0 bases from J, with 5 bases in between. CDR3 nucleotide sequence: TGTGCCAGCAGCTTAGCTATAGCTAACTATGGCTACACCTTC. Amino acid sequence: CASSLAIANYGYTF. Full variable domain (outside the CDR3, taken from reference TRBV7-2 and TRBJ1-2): GAGVSQSPSNKVTEKGKDVELRCDPISGHTALYWYRQSLGQGLEFLIYFQGNSAPDKSGLPSDRFSAERTGGSVSTLTIQRTQQEDSAVYLCASSLAIANYGYTFGSGTRLTVV.

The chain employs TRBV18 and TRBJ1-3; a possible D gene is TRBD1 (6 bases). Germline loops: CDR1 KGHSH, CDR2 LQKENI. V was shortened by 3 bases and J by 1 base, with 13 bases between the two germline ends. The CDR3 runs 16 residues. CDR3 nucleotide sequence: TGTGCCAGCTCACCGGGGGCTACCACATCTGGAAACACCATATATTTT. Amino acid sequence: CASSPGATTSGNTIYF.

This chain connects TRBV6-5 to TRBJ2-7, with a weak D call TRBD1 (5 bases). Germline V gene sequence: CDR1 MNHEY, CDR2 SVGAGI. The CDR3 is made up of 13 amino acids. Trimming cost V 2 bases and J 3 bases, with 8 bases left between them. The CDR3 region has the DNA TGTGCCAGCAGTTACGGGGCTTACTACGAGCAGTACTTC. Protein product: CASSYGAYYEQYF.

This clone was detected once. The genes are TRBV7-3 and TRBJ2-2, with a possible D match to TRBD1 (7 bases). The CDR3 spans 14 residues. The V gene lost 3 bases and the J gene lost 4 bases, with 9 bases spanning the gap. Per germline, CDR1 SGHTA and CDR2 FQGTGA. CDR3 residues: CASSFQGGTGELFF. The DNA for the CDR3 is TGTGCCAGCAGCTTCCAGGGGGGCACCGGGGAGCTGTTTTTT.

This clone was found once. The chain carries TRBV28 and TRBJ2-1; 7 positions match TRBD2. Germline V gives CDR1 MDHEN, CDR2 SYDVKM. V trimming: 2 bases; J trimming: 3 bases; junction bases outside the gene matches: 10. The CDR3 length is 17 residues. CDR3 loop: CASSLVYERGGYNEQFF. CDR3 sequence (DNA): TGTGCCAGCAGTTTAGTATATGAGCGGGGAGGCTACAATGAGCAGTTCTTC.

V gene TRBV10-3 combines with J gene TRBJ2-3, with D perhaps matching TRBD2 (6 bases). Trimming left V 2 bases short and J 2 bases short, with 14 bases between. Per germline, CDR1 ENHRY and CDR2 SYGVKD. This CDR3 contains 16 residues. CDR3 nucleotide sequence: TGTGCCATCAGTGAGCAGTGGGGCGGGATCACAGATACGCAGTATTTT. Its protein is CAISEQWGGITDTQYF.

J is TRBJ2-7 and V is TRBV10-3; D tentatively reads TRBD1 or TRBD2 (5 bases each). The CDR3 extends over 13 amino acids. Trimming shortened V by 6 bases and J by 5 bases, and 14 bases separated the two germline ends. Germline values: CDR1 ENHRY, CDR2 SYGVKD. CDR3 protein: CAISDLGEHEQYF. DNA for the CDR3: TGTGCCATCAGCGACCTAGGGGAGCACGAGCAGTACTTC.

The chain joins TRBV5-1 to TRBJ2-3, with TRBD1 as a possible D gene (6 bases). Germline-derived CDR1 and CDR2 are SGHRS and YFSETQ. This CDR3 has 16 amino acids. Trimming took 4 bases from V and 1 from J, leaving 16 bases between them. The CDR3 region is CASSVGNPGGTDTQYF. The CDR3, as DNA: TGCGCCAGCAGCGTGGGGAATCCAGGGGGCACAGATACGCAGTATTTT.

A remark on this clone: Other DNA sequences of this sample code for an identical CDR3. DNA of the CDR3: TGTGCCAGTAGTACGGACAGGGGATACGAGCAGTACTTC. Protein product: CASSTDRGYEQYF. This chain links TRBV19 with TRBJ2-7; the match to TRBD1 covers 9 bases. CDR1 is LNHDA and CDR2 is SQIVND in the germline V gene (reference sequence). This CDR3 is built from 13 residues. The V gene end was trimmed by 4 bases and the J gene end by 4 bases; junction bases not matched to a gene: 2.

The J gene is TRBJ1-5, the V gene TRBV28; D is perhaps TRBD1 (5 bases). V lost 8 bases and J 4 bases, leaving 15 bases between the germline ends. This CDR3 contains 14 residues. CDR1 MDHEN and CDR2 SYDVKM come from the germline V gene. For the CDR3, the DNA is TGTGCCAGCCTATCAGGACAACTGAATCAGCCCCAGCATTTT. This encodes CASLSGQLNQPQHF.

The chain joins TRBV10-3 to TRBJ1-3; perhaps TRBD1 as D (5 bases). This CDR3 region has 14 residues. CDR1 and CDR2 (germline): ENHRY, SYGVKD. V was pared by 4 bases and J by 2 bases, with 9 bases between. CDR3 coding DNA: TGTGCCATCAGTGGGCAGGGCCCTGGAAACACCATATATTTT. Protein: CAISGQGPGNTIYF.

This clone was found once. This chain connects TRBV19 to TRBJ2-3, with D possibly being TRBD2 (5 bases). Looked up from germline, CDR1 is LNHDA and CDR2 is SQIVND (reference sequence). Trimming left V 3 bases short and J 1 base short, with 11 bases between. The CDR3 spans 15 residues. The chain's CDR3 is CASSIRGAGTDTQYF. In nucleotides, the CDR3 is TGTGCCAGTAGTATTCGGGGAGCGGGCACAGATACGCAGTATTTT.

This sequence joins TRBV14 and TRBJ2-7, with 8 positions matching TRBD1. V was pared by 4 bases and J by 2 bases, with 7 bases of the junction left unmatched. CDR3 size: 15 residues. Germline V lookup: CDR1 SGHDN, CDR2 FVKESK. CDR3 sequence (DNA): TGTGCCAGCAGCCCCCCCTGGACAGGGACCTACGAGCAGTACTTC. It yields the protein CASSPPWTGTYEQYF.

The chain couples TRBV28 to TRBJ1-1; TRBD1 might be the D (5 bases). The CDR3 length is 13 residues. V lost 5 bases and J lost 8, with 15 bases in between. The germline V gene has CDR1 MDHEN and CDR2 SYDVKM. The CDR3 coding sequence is TGTGCCAGCAGTCTGAGCCCAGACAGAGAAGCTTTCTTT. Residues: CASSLSPDREAFF.

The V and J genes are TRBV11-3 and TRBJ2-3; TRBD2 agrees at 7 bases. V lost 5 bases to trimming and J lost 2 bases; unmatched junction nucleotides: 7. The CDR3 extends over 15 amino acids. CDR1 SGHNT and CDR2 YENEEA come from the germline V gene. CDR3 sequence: CASSDPSGYTDTQYF. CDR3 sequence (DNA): TGTGCCAGCAGCGATCCTAGCGGATACACAGATACGCAGTATTTT.

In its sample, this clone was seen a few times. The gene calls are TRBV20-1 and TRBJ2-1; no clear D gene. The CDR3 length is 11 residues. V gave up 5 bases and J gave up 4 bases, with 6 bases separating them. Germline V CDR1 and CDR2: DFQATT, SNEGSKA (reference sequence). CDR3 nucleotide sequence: TGCAGTGCTGGGGATTACAATGAGCAGTTCTTC. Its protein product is CSAGDYNEQFF.

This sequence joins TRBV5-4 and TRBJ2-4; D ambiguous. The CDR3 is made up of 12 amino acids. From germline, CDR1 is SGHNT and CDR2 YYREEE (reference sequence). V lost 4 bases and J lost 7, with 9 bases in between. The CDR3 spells CASSTDMNIQYF. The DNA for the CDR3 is TGTGCCAGCAGCACCGACATGAACATTCAGTACTTC.

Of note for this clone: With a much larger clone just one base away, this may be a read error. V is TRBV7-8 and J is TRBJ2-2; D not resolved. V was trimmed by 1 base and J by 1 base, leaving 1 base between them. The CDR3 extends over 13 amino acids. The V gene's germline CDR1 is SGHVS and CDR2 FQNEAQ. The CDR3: CASSLGNTGELFF. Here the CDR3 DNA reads TGTGCCAGCAGCTTAGGGAACACCGGGGAGCTGTTTTTT.

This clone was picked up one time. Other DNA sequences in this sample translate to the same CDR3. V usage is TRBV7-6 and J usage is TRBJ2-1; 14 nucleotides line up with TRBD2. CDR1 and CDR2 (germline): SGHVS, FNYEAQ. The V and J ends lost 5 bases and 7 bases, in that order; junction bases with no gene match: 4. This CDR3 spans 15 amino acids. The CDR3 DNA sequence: TGTGCCAGCAGCCTGGGACTAGCGGGGGATAATGAGCAGTTCTTC. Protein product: CASSLGLAGDNEQFF.

The CDR3, as DNA: TGTGCCAGTCAACCTCTAGCGGGAGTTAGGAATGAGCAGTTCTTC. Translating gives CASQPLAGVRNEQFF. This chain links TRBV19 with TRBJ2-1; 10 bases match TRBD2. V lost 8 bases, J lost 7 bases, and 11 bases stayed unmatched. This CDR3 has 15 amino acids. CDR1 LNHDA and CDR2 SQIVND come from the germline V gene (reference sequence).

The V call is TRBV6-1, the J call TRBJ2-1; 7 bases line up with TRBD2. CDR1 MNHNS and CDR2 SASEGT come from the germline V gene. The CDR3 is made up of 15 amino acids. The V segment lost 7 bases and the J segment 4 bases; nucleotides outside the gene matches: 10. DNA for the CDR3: TGTGCCAGCACCATCTCCGGGGAGGGATACAATGAGCAGTTCTTC. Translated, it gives CASTISGEGYNEQFF.